The following is a TCR beta chain sequence with its context. The sample comes from a study of blood T cell repertoires in COVID-19. Study details: Both acute and convalescent COVID-19 samples were obtained from the United States, Italy and Spain. Sources were T cells, B-cell-depleted T cells, or PBMCs; the material itself was cDNA or gDNA.

As processed by the authors: How many nucleated cells were present was estimated from reference gene primer amplification. Profiling relied on immunoSEQ multiplex PCR, and the TCRdb table lists in-frame clones only, not all of them. The DNA gave D and trimming, while V, J and clone size come from that table. The sample carries 150,000 or so clones, about 88% recorded once. CDR3 length equals 14 residues. Germline V gives CDR1 SGHVS, CDR2 FNYEAQ. V lost 3 bases and J 4 bases, leaving 12 bases between the germline ends. Sequencing used peripheral blood. The sequence derives from a woman in her seventies with acute or convalescent COVID-19. The J gene is TRBJ2-5, the V gene TRBV7-6; a weak D match, TRBD1 (6 bases). In nucleotides, the CDR3 is TGTGCCAGCAGCTTGGGGACACCGGGAGAGACCCAGTACTTC. This translates into CASSLGTPGETQYF.